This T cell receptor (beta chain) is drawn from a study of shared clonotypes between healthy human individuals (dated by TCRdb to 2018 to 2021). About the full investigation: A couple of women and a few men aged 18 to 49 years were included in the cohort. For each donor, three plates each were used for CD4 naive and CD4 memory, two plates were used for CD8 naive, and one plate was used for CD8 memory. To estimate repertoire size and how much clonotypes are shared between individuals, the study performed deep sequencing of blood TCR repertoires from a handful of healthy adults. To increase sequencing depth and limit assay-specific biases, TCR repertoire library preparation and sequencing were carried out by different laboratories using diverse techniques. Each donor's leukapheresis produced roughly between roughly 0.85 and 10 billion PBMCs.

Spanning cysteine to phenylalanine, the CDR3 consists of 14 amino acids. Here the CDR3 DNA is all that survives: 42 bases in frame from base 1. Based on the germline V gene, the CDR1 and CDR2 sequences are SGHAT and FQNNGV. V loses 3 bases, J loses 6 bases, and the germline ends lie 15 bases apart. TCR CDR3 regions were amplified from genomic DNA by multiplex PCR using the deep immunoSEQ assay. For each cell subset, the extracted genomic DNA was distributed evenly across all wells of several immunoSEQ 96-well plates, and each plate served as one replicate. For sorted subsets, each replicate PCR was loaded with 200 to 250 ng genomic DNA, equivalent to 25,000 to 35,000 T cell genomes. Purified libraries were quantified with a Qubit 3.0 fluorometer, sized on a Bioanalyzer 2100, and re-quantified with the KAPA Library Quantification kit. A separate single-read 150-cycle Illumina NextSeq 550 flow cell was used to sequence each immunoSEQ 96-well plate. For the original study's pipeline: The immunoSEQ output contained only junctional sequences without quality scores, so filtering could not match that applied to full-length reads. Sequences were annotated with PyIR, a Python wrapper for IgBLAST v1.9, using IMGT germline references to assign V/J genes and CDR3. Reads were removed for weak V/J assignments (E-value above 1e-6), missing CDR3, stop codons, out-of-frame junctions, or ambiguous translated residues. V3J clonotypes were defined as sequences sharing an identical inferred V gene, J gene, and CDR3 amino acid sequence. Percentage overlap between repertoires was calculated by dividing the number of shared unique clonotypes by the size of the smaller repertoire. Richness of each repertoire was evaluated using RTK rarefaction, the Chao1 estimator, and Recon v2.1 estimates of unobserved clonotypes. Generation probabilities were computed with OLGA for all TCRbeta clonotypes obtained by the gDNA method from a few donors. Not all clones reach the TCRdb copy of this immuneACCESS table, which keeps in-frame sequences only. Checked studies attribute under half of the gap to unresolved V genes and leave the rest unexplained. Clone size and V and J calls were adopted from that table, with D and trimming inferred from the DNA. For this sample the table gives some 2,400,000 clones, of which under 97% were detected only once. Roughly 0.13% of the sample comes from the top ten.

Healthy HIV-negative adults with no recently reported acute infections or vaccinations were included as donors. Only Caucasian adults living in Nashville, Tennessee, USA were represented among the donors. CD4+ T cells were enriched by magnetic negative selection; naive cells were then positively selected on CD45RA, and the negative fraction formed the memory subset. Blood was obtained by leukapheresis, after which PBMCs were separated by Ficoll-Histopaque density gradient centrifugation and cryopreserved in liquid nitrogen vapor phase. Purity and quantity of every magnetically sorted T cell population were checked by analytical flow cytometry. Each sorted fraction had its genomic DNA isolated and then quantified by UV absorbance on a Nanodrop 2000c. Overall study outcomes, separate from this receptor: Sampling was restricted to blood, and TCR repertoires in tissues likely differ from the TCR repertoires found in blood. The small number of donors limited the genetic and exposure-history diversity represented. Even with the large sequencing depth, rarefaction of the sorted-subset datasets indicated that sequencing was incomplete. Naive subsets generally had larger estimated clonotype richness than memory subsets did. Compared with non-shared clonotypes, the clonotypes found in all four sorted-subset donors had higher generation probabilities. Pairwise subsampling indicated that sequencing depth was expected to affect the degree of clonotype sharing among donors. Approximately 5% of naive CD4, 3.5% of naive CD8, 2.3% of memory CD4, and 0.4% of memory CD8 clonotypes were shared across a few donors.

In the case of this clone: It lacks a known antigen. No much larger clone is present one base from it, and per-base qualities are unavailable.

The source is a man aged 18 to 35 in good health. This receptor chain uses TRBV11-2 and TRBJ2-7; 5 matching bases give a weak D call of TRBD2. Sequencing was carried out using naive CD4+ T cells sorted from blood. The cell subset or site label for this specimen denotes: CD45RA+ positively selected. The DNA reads TGTGCCAGCAGCTTCTCGGGAAGCTCCGGCGAGCAGTACTTC. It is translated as CASSFSGSSGEQYF.